The T cell receptor beta chain under discussion was sequenced for a study of blood T cell repertoires in COVID-19. Looking at the study overall: T cells, B-cell-depleted T cells, or PBMCs supplied cDNA or gDNA.

As processed by the authors: Nucleated cell number was recorded as an estimate derived from reference gene primer amplification. Produced via immunoSEQ multiplex PCR; TCRdb's table is partial and in-frame only. The V and J calls and clone size come from that table; D and trimming were worked out from the DNA. The sample shows fewer than 110,000 clones, roughly 87% of them seen only once. CDR1 LGHNA and CDR2 YNFKEQ come from the germline V gene. The CDR3 totals 14 residues. The ends were cut back, 1 base at V and 8 bases at J, with 12 bases in the middle. The specimen sequenced was peripheral blood. The genes are TRBV4-2 and TRBJ2-1; no clear D gene. This TCR came from an elderly woman in a cohort sampled during active COVID-19. This CDR3 reads CASSQGASVDEQFF. Here the CDR3 DNA reads TGTGCCAGCAGCCAAGGTGCTTCGGTCGATGAGCAGTTCTTC.